The sequence of this TCR beta chain was determined in a study of graft-versus-host responses after intestinal transplantation (dated by TCRdb to the early 2020s). Study-wide context: Recipients received multivisceral, liver-intestinal, or isolated intestinal transplants. Every recipient was given anti-thymocyte globulin induction, then maintenance tacrolimus and steroids for 3 to 4 years. Graft-versus-host and host-versus-graft alloreactive T cell clones were tracked in the graft, circulation and bone marrow after intestinal transplantation using bulk TCR-beta CDR3 sequencing. Alloreactive clones were identified by sequencing pre-transplant mixed lymphocyte reaction products and comparing them with unstimulated pre-transplant donor and recipient T cells. The cohort enrolled about two dozen intestinal transplant recipients including one retransplant, and a few patients lacking pretransplant specimens were excluded. A peak of at least 4% donor T cells among recipient peripheral blood mononuclear cells was the definition used for donor T cell macrochimerism. Instead of going to the commercial service, samples from three later patients were sequenced in-house on an Illumina MiSeq and processed with MiXCR. Study-wide findings and limitations: GvH clones turned up in recipient bone marrow, with some appearing earlier in ileal mucosa or blood, a pattern consistent with an intestinal mucosal origin. Early after transplant, peak levels of circulating GvH clones were found to be associated with declines in HvG clones. The conclusions were limited by the relatively low number and heterogeneity of the intestinal transplant patients. High GvH to HvG T cell clonal ratios were observed in the allografts of patients with donor T cell macrochimerism.

Reading the label with the study, this specimen's time point is: cells obtained before transplantation from donor or recipient. CD3+CD4+ and CD3+CD8+ populations were FACS-sorted from unstimulated pre-transplant donor and recipient cells taken from spleen or lymph nodes. Concerning this clone itself: The antigen it binds to is not known. Per-base quality was not reported, and no clone a single base away is much larger than it.

From the cysteine up to the phenylalanine, the CDR3 has a length of 14 residues. The DNA shown is the 42-base CDR3, in frame from base 1. Trimming leaves V shorter by 4 bases and J shorter by 12 bases, with the junction holding 7 bases beyond the gene matches. From a lookup of the germline V gene, CDR1 and CDR2 are MDHEN and SYDVKM. Library preparation was by the immunoSEQ multiplex PCR assay. In most patients, genomic DNA was isolated using the Qiagen DNeasy Blood and Tissue Kit and sent frozen to Adaptive Biotechnologies for TCR sequencing. High-throughput TCR-beta CDR3 sequencing of genomic DNA from most patients was performed by Adaptive Biotechnologies. The study's own analysis went as follows. TCR sequencing data for over 15 patients were retrieved from Adaptive's ImmunoSEQ software; a few other patients were processed with MiXCR and VDJtools. CD4 versus CD8 sorting errors were corrected by removing sequences found in both subsets at a frequency ratio below 5:1. CDR3 nucleotide sequences shared between donor and recipient were removed because their origin could not be assigned. At least 2-fold expansion over unstimulated cells and a minimum CFSE-low frequency of 0.002% (template counts) or 0.001% (read counts) were required for clones to be classified as alloreactive. Clones were considered mappable if detected in sequenced pre-transplant spleen, lymph node, or MLR CFSE-low populations of the donor or recipient. Cumulative frequency of alloreactive clones was calculated as a percentage of all sequences weighted by copy number. Sourced from immuneACCESS, this table was stored by TCRdb with only in-frame sequences that have V and J called. A share of the clones is absent; for the studies checked, an unresolved V gene accounts for under half, and the remainder has no known explanation. V and J calls and clone size follow that table, whereas D and trimming were derived from the DNA. For this sample the table gives tens of thousands of clones, of which roughly 91% were detected only once. The ten largest account for 0.3% to 0.4% of the sample.

The sequence was collected from a human donor who received an intestinal transplant. The chain joins TRBV28 to TRBJ1-6; 9 bases in between match TRBD1. Sequenced material: unstimulated CD4+ T cells sorted from spleen or lymph node cells, taken before intestinal transplant. The CDR3 is CASSSGQGIGPLHF. The DNA sequence follows: TGTGCCAGCAGTTCGGGACAGGGAATTGGACCCCTCCACTTT.